This T cell receptor (beta chain) was identified in a study of molecular identifiers for immune sequencing clone quantification. Unmatched junction bases numbered 10, after V lost 0 bases and J lost 3 bases. The CDR3 consists of 18 residues. CDR1 is SGHVS, CDR2 FNYEAQ, per germline. TCRdb ran MiXCR on the PCR reads and lists one entry per CDR3 protein. The sample gives around 470,000 distinct CDR3 sequences, about a fifth of which show up once; 0.7% to 1% is in the top ten. This clonotype was counted a few times. Sequenced sample: naive CD8+ T cells from blood, with Jurkat cell RNA spiked in. Subset given: FACS-sorted CD8+CD4-CCR7+CD45RA+ naive T cells. This TCR was sampled from a human donor in good health. Some libraries in this study had Jurkat cell RNA spiked in. This sequence joins TRBV7-6 and TRBJ2-2, with 7 nucleotides matching TRBD2. The CDR3 DNA sequence: TGTGCCAGCAGCTTAGCGTTTGGAGCGGGACGTTACACCGGGGAGCTGTTTTTT. Translation: CASSLAFGAGRYTGELFF.